This T cell receptor beta chain was documented in a study of T-cell memory formation after mild COVID-19. This CDR3 has 16 residues. Germline CDR1 reads DFQATT; CDR2 reads SNEGSKA (reference sequence). V was shortened by 0 bases and J by 3 bases, with 15 bases between the two germline ends. TCRdb itself ran the 5' RACE reads through MiXCR, one entry per CDR3 protein. The sample yields 85,000 to 130,000 distinct CDR3 sequences, roughly an eighth seen once. This clonotype came up many times. The sample consisted of PBMCs or a T cell subset sorted from them (not recorded which). This chain uses TRBV20-1 with TRBJ2-1; the D is unclear. This sequence originates from an adult woman who had mild COVID-19 (a few samples of this study predate the infection). Cell type and time point are not known. CDR3 sequence: CSARDRLLGDYNEQFF. The CDR3 DNA is TGCAGTGCTAGAGATCGCTTGCTCGGCGACTACAATGAGCAGTTCTTC.